Below, 21 T cell receptor beta chains from the same sample are listed, as sequenced in a study of T-cell reconstitution after alpha-beta-depleted transplantation in children. Preparation of the TCRbeta library was carried out with unique molecular identifiers. TCRdb passed the PCR reads through MiXCR, listing each CDR3 protein once. The sample gives about 610,000 distinct CDR3 sequences, approximately 10% of which show up once; around 4% is in the top ten. Sequenced material: PBMCs from the stem cell graft donor, taken from the stem cell graft. Source of these receptors: a human donor who donated a stem cell graft to a child with acute myeloid leukemia.

V and J are TRBV20-1 and TRBJ2-1; 10 bases align to TRBD2. The CDR3 is 19 residues long. V was pared by 3 bases and J by 4 bases, with 18 bases of the junction left unmatched. Germline CDR1 reads DFQATT; CDR2 reads SNEGSKA (reference sequence). The CDR3 here is CSASTLEALAGVGYNEQFF. In DNA form, the CDR3 reads TGCAGTGCTAGTACACTAGAGGCTCTAGCGGGAGTTGGTTACAATGAGCAGTTCTTC.

The V and J genes are TRBV20-1 and TRBJ2-1; 9 positions agree with TRBD2. The CDR3 length is 18 residues. Per germline, CDR1 DFQATT and CDR2 SNEGSKA (reference sequence). V was pared by 0 bases and J by 7 bases, with 16 bases of the junction left unmatched. DNA for the CDR3: TGCAGTGCTAGAGATGGTTCGGGGGCGGGAGGGCCCCTAAATGAGCAGTTCTTC. It is translated as CSARDGSGAGGPLNEQFF.

This clonotype occurred a few times. The V call is TRBV20-1, the J call TRBJ2-7, with D possibly being TRBD1 or TRBD2 (5 bases each). The CDR3 runs 13 residues. V dropped 7 bases and J dropped 0 bases, with 13 bases sitting between them. The germline gives CDR1 DFQATT, CDR2 SNEGSKA (reference sequence). CDR3 residues: CSVRDGTSYEQYF. The CDR3 bases are TGCAGTGTCAGGGACGGTACCTCCTACGAGCAGTACTTC.

This clonotype was recorded many times. This CDR3 reads CASSYSEITGELFF. CDR3 DNA: TGTGCCAGCAGTTACTCGGAAATCACCGGGGAGCTGTTTTTT. The V gene is TRBV6-2 or TRBV6-3, the J gene TRBJ2-2, with no clear D. This CDR3 is built from 14 residues. Germline V gene sequence: CDR1 MNHEY, CDR2 SVGEGT. V was pared by 0 bases and J by 4 bases, with 6 bases between.

This clonotype came up a few times. CDR3 bases: TGTGCCAGCAGTTTATTTGAAGCGGGAGACTACAATGAGCAGTTCTTC. Translated, it gives CASSLFEAGDYNEQFF. This chain connects TRBV27 to TRBJ2-1; TRBD2 matches 8 bases. The CDR3 has 16 residues. CDR1 MNHEY and CDR2 SMNVEV come from the germline V gene (reference sequence). Losses at the gene ends were 1 base for V and 3 bases for J; bases not matched to a gene: 5.

This clonotype was seen ten or more times. The chain combines TRBV29-1 with TRBJ2-2; 11 bases agree with TRBD2. CDR3 length equals 15 residues. Germline V gives CDR1 SQVTM, CDR2 ANQGSEA. Losses at the gene ends were 3 bases for V and 4 bases for J; bases not matched to a gene: 4. CDR3 protein: CSVDSSGRGTGELFF. The CDR3 region has the DNA TGCAGCGTTGATAGTAGCGGGAGGGGCACCGGGGAGCTGTTTTTT.

V and J are TRBV20-1 and TRBJ2-2, with D unclear. CDR3 length equals 15 residues. The germline V and J ends were trimmed by 0 bases and 1 base, with 9 bases remaining between them. Per the germline V gene, CDR1 is DFQATT and CDR2 is SNEGSKA (reference sequence). Here the CDR3 reads CSAREGILNTGELFF. CDR3 DNA: TGCAGTGCTAGAGAGGGGATCCTGAACACCGGGGAGCTGTTTTTT.

This clonotype has ten or more counts. The chain links TRBV29-1 to TRBJ1-1; D not certain. This CDR3 spans 12 amino acids. Trimming removed 4 bases from V and 3 bases from J, with 9 bases in between. CDR1 and CDR2 from the germline V gene are SQVTM and ANQGSEA. The CDR3 DNA reads as TGCAGCGTTGCTGTATCGGACACTGAAGCTTTCTTT. Protein product: CSVAVSDTEAFF.

CDR3 sequence (DNA): TGTGCCAGCTCACCATTTGGAGAGACCCAGTACTTC. It translates to CASSPFGETQYF. This sequence joins TRBV18 and TRBJ2-5; no clear D gene. There are 12 residues in the CDR3. The germline V gene encodes CDR1 KGHSH and CDR2 LQKENI. Trimming removed 2 bases from V and 4 bases from J, with 5 bases in between.

V and J are TRBV28 and TRBJ1-5; D remains unclear. V dropped 3 bases and J dropped 4 bases, with 7 bases sitting between them. The length of the CDR3 is 13 residues. Germline CDR1 reads MDHEN; CDR2 reads SYDVKM. The CDR3 bases are TGTGCCAGCAGTTTTCGGAGGAATCAGCCCCAGCATTTT. Amino acids: CASSFRRNQPQHF.

This clonotype was observed at least ten times. The chain combines TRBV29-1 with TRBJ2-2; TRBD2 is a possible D gene (5 bases). There are 12 residues in the CDR3. Per the germline V gene, CDR1 is SQVTM and CDR2 is ANQGSEA. V was trimmed by 4 bases and J by 4 bases, leaving 7 bases between them. CDR3 loop: CSVVRGTGELFF. CDR3 bases: TGCAGCGTTGTCCGGGGCACCGGGGAGCTGTTTTTT.

The chain couples TRBV28 to TRBJ1-5; D is undetermined. This CDR3 has 13 amino acids. Germline CDR1 and CDR2: MDHEN and SYDVKM. CDR3 residues: CGGSPVGNQPQHF. In DNA, the CDR3 is TGTGGTGGGTCCCCGGTTGGCAATCAGCCCCAGCATTTT.

The chain combines TRBV15 with TRBJ2-2; D gene uncertain. V was shortened by 0 bases and J by 0 bases, with 2 bases between the two germline ends. In germline, CDR1 is LNHNV, CDR2 YYDKDF (reference sequence). This CDR3 spans 14 amino acids. This CDR3 is CATSRDPNTGELFF. In DNA, the CDR3 is TGTGCCACCAGCAGAGATCCGAACACCGGGGAGCTGTTTTTT.

Many counts were recorded for this clonotype. The chain joins TRBV6-1 to TRBJ1-6; D not resolved. V lost 5 bases and J lost 0, with 11 bases in between. Germline CDR1 and CDR2: MNHNS and SASEGT. The CDR3 has 16 amino acids. The CDR3 is CASSPALSSYNSPLHF. CDR3 nucleotides: TGTGCCAGCAGTCCGGCGCTGAGCTCCTATAATTCACCCCTCCACTTT.

The chain employs TRBV2 and TRBJ1-1; the match to TRBD1 covers 7 bases. The germline V gene has CDR1 SNHLY and CDR2 FYNNEI. The CDR3 covers 14 residues. After removal of 3 bases from V and 5 bases from J, the junction contained 6 bases not matched to a gene. CDR3 in amino acids: CASSDSGGRTEAFF. CDR3 DNA: TGTGCCAGCAGTGATTCAGGGGGGAGAACTGAAGCTTTCTTT.

This clonotype turned up a few times. The genes are TRBV6-5 and TRBJ1-1; the D gene is possibly TRBD1 (5 bases). Trimming stripped 3 bases from V and 1 base from J, with 12 bases between. Per germline, CDR1 MNHEY and CDR2 SVGAGI. This CDR3 spans 15 amino acids. DNA of the CDR3: TGTGCCAGCAGTTATAGCAGGGAGCCGAACACTGAAGCTTTCTTT. Encoded protein: CASSYSREPNTEAFF.

This clonotype has a handful of counts. The chain carries TRBV7-2 and TRBJ1-6; the D is unclear. CDR3 size: 13 residues. In germline, CDR1 is SGHTA, CDR2 FQGNSA. The V end lost 5 bases, the J end lost 11 bases, and 13 bases lay between the germline ends. The CDR3 DNA is TGTGCCAGCAGCCATCCCATGGGTCCACCCCTCCACTTT. Translated, it gives CASSHPMGPPLHF.

The genes are TRBV12-3 or TRBV12-4 and TRBJ2-1, with D perhaps matching TRBD1 (6 bases). The CDR3 runs 14 residues. Trimming left V 6 bases short and J 0 bases short, with 9 bases between. CDR3 DNA sequence: TGTGCCAGCAGCATGACAGGCTCCTACAATGAGCAGTTCTTC. Translation: CASSMTGSYNEQFF.

This chain uses TRBV4-1 with TRBJ2-1, with D uncertain. This CDR3 is 16 amino acids long. V lost 0 bases and J 0 bases, leaving 9 bases between the germline ends. Germline CDR1 MGHRA, CDR2 YSYEKL. CDR3 bases: TGCGCCAGCAGCCAAGAGGACCGGAGCTCCTACAATGAGCAGTTCTTC. It specifies CASSQEDRSSYNEQFF.

Comment on this clonotype: This is likely a read error, given that the CDR3 carries no conserved phenylalanine or tryptophan at its end. This chain uses TRBV5-1 with TRBJ1-1; D uncertain. In germline, CDR1 is SGHRS, CDR2 YFSETQ. The CDR3 is 15 amino acids. Trimming stripped 1 base from V and 0 bases from J, with 10 bases between. CDR3 sequence: CASSLSGTLNTEAFY. The CDR3, as DNA: TGCGCCAGCAGCTTGTCGGGCACCCTGAACACTGAAGCTTTCTAT.

This clonotype was found a few times. CDR3 in DNA: TGCGCCAGCAGCTTGGTTAGTCCGGAGACCCAGTACTTC. Protein product: CASSLVSPETQYF. The chain employs TRBV5-1 and TRBJ2-5, with no clear D. The CDR3 has 13 residues. Germline CDR1 SGHRS, CDR2 YFSETQ. V dropped 0 bases and J dropped 5 bases, with 8 bases sitting between them.